Below are 28 T cell receptor beta chains sequenced from a single sample in a study of cytomegalovirus exposure and HLA in healthy donors listed by TCRdb under 2017. The protocol used for the library was the immunoSEQ multiplex PCR assay. A mixture of 60 forward primers for TCR Vbeta segments and 13 reverse primers for TCR Jbeta segments was used in the multiplex PCR. TCRdb carries this immuneACCESS record with in-frame sequences only. Its versions omit some clonotypes, under half of them owing to an unresolved V gene in the studies checked, with the rest unexplained. The sample profile shows approximately 180,000 clones; just under 80% of them were found once. About 13% of the sample is held by the ten biggest clonotypes. The sample taken for sequencing was PBMCs. These TCRs come from a woman aged 50 to 60 in good health and CMV-seropositive.

This clone was seen only once. This chain uses TRBV5-1 with TRBJ2-5; maybe TRBD2 (7 bases). Matching the DNA end better, TRBJ2-7 makes the J call doubtful. The CDR3 runs 15 residues. The germline V gene encodes CDR1 SGHRS and CDR2 YFSETQ. The CDR3 bases are TGCGCCAGCAGCCCCGGAGGGGGGGGATTCTACGAGCAGTACTTC. It yields the protein CASSPGGGGFYEQYF.

The chain couples TRBV10-3 to TRBJ2-2; D is ambiguous. Trimming took 8 bases from V and 6 from J, leaving 13 bases between them. CDR1 and CDR2 (germline): ENHRY, SYGVKD. This CDR3 contains 13 residues. The CDR3 sequence: CAIPGAFPGELFF. CDR3 nucleotide sequence: TGTGCCATCCCCGGAGCGTTTCCCGGGGAGCTGTTTTTT.

V usage is TRBV5-1 and J usage is TRBJ1-1; the D gene is possibly TRBD1 (6 bases). CDR1 and CDR2 (germline): SGHRS, YFSETQ. V gave up 4 bases and J gave up 4 bases, with 26 bases separating them. The length of the CDR3 is 18 residues. The DNA for the CDR3 is TGCGCCAGCAGCCTGAGTGGGGTTAGGACAGTTGGGACCACTGAAGCTTTCTTT. Protein: CASSLSGVRTVGTTEAFF. The variable domain in full, completed from reference TRBV5-1 and TRBJ1-1, reads KAGVTQTPRYLIKTRGQQVTLSCSPISGHRSVSWYQQTPGQGLQFLFEYFSETQRNKGNFPGRFSGRQFSNSRSEMNVSTLELGDSALYLCASSLSGVRTVGTTEAFFGQGTRLTVV.

This clone was detected once. The chain has TRBV5-4 and TRBJ2-6, with 9 bases that match TRBD1. The V and J ends lost 4 bases and 2 bases, in that order; junction bases with no gene match: 10. CDR3 length equals 18 residues. The V gene's germline CDR1 is SGHNT and CDR2 YYREEE (reference sequence). CDR3 sequence reads: CASSPWTGVPTGANVLTF. DNA for the CDR3: TGTGCCAGCAGCCCGTGGACAGGGGTCCCGACTGGGGCCAACGTCCTGACTTTC.

The chain carries TRBV14 and TRBJ1-2, with a weak D call TRBD1 (5 bases). This CDR3 is 12 amino acids long. In germline, CDR1 is SGHDN, CDR2 FVKESK. V dropped 2 bases and J dropped 5 bases, with 6 bases sitting between them. DNA for the CDR3: TGTGCCAGCAGCCAATCAGGGTATGGCTACACCTTC. It yields the protein CASSQSGYGYTF.

The chain couples TRBV2 to TRBJ2-3, with 13 nucleotides matching TRBD2. After removal of 6 bases from V and 12 bases from J, the junction contained 9 bases not matched to a gene. Germline V CDR1 and CDR2: SNHLY, FYNNEI. The length of the CDR3 is 14 residues. The CDR3, as DNA: TGTGCCAGCAGGATGGGACTAGCGGGGCCCTCCCAGTATTTT. Translating gives CASRMGLAGPSQYF.

This clone was seen a few times. The chain combines TRBV5-1 with TRBJ2-3; D remains unclear. Trimming shortened V by 5 bases and J by 4 bases, and 14 bases separated the two germline ends. Germline-derived CDR1 and CDR2 are SGHRS and YFSETQ. The CDR3 runs to 14 residues. The chain's CDR3 is CASRNARFSDTQYF. Written as DNA, the CDR3 is TGCGCCAGCAGGAATGCCCGGTTCTCAGATACGCAGTATTTT.

V and J are TRBV5-1 and TRBJ1-6, with D maybe TRBD1 (5 bases). The CDR3 totals 15 residues. Per germline, CDR1 SGHRS and CDR2 YFSETQ. V lost 4 bases and J 12 bases, leaving 20 bases between the germline ends. The CDR3 reads CASSRDYANSGPLHF. Written as DNA, the CDR3 is TGCGCCAGCAGCAGGGACTATGCCAACTCGGGACCCCTCCACTTT.

Concerning this clone: At one end the junction does not follow the germline gene, possibly because of a read error. V usage is TRBV6-1 and J usage is TRBJ2-1; the match to TRBD1 covers 7 bases. CDR1 and CDR2 from the germline V gene are MNHNS and SASEGT. This CDR3 has 17 amino acids. The CDR3 DNA is TGTGCCAGCAGTGACAGGCGTCAGGGGGTGTACCGCAATGAGCAGCTCTTC. Its translation: CASSDRRQGVYRNEQLF.

The chain combines TRBV6-1 with TRBJ1-5; the match to TRBD1 covers 9 bases. Germline CDR1 MNHNS, CDR2 SASEGT. The V gene end was trimmed by 6 bases and the J gene end by 5 bases; junction bases not matched to a gene: 5. The CDR3 is 14 amino acids. The CDR3 spells CASRGTGRDQPQHF. In DNA form, the CDR3 reads TGTGCCAGCAGGGGGACAGGGAGGGATCAGCCCCAGCATTTT.

This clone was detected only a few times. The V gene is TRBV6-1, the J gene TRBJ2-4; 8 positions agree with TRBD2. V was pared by 11 bases and J by 5 bases, with 11 bases of the junction left unmatched. Germline V CDR1 and CDR2: MNHNS, SASEGT. CDR3 length: 14 residues. CDR3 in DNA: TGTGCCGCCCACCAGGGGACTAGACAAAACATTCAGTACTTC. Protein sequence: CAAHQGTRQNIQYF.

The chain carries TRBV5-4 and TRBJ1-2, with a possible D match to TRBD1 (5 bases). V shed 0 bases and J shed 4 bases, with 13 bases lying between them. The CDR3 extends over 15 amino acids. The germline V gene has CDR1 SGHNT and CDR2 YYREEE (reference sequence). For the CDR3, the DNA is TGTGCCAGCAGCTTGGACAGGACCACCAGCTATGGCTACACCTTC. Amino acid sequence: CASSLDRTTSYGYTF.

CDR3 in amino acids: CASSIQGRQPQHF. The CDR3 DNA is TGTGCCAGTAGTATTCAGGGGAGACAGCCCCAGCATTTT. This chain links TRBV19 with TRBJ1-5; weak D call: TRBD1 (6 bases). The CDR3 contains 13 residues. V lost 3 bases and J 7 bases, leaving 10 bases between the germline ends. In germline, CDR1 is LNHDA, CDR2 SQIVND (reference sequence). The whole variable domain, remainder taken from reference TRBV19 and TRBJ1-5, is DGGITQSPKYLFRKEGQNVTLSCEQNLNHDAMYWYRQDPGQGLRLIYYSQIVNDFQKGDIAEGYSVSREKKESFPLTVTSAQKNPTAFYLCASSIQGRQPQHFGDGTRLSIL.

CDR3: CASSAVADSNTEAFF. CDR3 DNA: TGTGCCAGCAGTGCCGTCGCGGATTCGAACACTGAAGCTTTCTTT. This sequence joins TRBV6-5 and TRBJ1-1, with D hard to call. Germline lookup yields CDR1 MNHEY and CDR2 SVGAGI. Trimming stripped 5 bases from V and 1 base from J, with 14 bases between. The CDR3 totals 15 residues.

This chain uses TRBV12-5 with TRBJ2-2, with TRBD1 matching 9 bases. Per germline, CDR1 LGHNT and CDR2 FRNRAP. This CDR3 spans 16 amino acids. The J segment lost 8 bases and the V segment lost 3 bases, leaving 10 bases of the junction unmatched. The CDR3 region is CASGFTPGQGSGELFF. The CDR3 region has the DNA TGTGCTAGTGGTTTTACCCCGGGACAGGGTTCGGGGGAGCTGTTTTTT.

The J gene is TRBJ2-5, the V gene TRBV4-1; D might be TRBD2 (6 bases). Germline V gives CDR1 MGHRA, CDR2 YSYEKL. Deletions cut 1 base from V and 4 bases from J, with 10 bases between. CDR3 length: 14 amino acids. The CDR3 loop is CASSQVAGRETQYF. CDR3 DNA sequence: TGCGCCAGCAGCCAAGTCGCGGGGCGAGAGACCCAGTACTTC.

The genes are TRBV4-2 and TRBJ2-1, with 11 bases matching TRBD2. V lost 3 bases to trimming and J lost 5 bases; unmatched junction nucleotides: 9. The V gene's germline CDR1 is LGHNA and CDR2 YNFKEQ. The CDR3 is made up of 17 amino acids. The CDR3 reads CASSQAKLAGANNEQFF. DNA of the CDR3: TGTGCCAGCAGCCAGGCAAAACTAGCGGGGGCTAACAATGAGCAGTTCTTC.

Only one count was recorded for this clone. The chain recombines TRBV5-4 with TRBJ2-2; 9 nucleotides align to TRBD2. Germline V CDR1 and CDR2: SGHNT, YYREEE (reference sequence). Unmatched junction bases numbered 1, after V lost 1 base and J lost 0 bases. The CDR3 sequence is 16 residues long. CDR3 sequence reads: CASSLKRGANTGELFF. CDR3 DNA: TGTGCCAGCAGCTTGAAGCGGGGGGCGAACACCGGGGAGCTGTTTTTT.

This sequence joins TRBV7-6 and TRBJ2-7; possibly TRBD1 for D (5 bases). CDR1 is SGHVS, CDR2 FNYEAQ, per germline. This CDR3 comprises 15 residues. With 5 bases removed from V and 2 bases from J, the gap between germline ends came to 16 bases. The CDR3 loop reads CASSGPGQKPYEQYF. The CDR3 nucleotides read TGTGCCAGCAGCGGTCCAGGGCAGAAGCCCTACGAGCAGTACTTC.

V and J are TRBV7-3 and TRBJ1-5, with D perhaps matching TRBD1 (5 bases). Germline-derived CDR1 and CDR2 are SGHTA and FQGTGA. With 2 bases removed from V and 0 bases from J, the gap between germline ends came to 14 bases. The CDR3 has 17 residues. The CDR3 here is CASSLLSGAASNQPQHF. The CDR3 nucleotides read TGTGCCAGCAGCTTACTCTCTGGGGCAGCTAGCAATCAGCCCCAGCATTTT.

V usage is TRBV2 and J usage is TRBJ1-1; 8 bases are a match to TRBD1. This CDR3 contains 12 residues. With 6 bases clipped from V and 5 bases from J, the junction kept 2 bases outside the gene matches. CDR1 is SNHLY and CDR2 is FYNNEI in the germline V gene. CDR3 sequence (DNA): TGTGCCAGCAGACGACAGGGGACTGAAGCTTTCTTT. It specifies CASRRQGTEAFF.

V gene TRBV9 combines with J gene TRBJ1-3, with D perhaps matching TRBD1 (5 bases). Trimming stripped 0 bases from V and 0 bases from J, with 7 bases between. CDR3 length: 15 residues. Looked up from germline, CDR1 is SGDLS and CDR2 is YYNGEE. The CDR3 reads CASSVGQHSGNTIYF. The CDR3 coding sequence is TGTGCCAGCAGCGTAGGACAGCACTCTGGAAACACCATATATTTT.

The chain uses TRBV9 and TRBJ2-2; TRBD2 aligns across 14 bases. Per the germline V gene, CDR1 is SGDLS and CDR2 is YYNGEE. This CDR3 has 16 residues. The ends lost 6 bases at V and 7 bases at J; junction bases unmatched: 8. CDR3 residues: CASTRLAGGLDGELFF. In DNA form, the CDR3 reads TGTGCCAGCACCCGACTAGCGGGGGGGCTAGACGGGGAGCTGTTTTTT. The complete variable domain, with remaining parts taken from reference TRBV9 and TRBJ2-2, reads DSGVTQTPKHLITATGQRVTLRCSPRSGDLSVYWYQQSLDQGLQFLIQYYNGEERAKGNILERFSAQQFPDLHSELNLSSLELGDSALYFCASTRLAGGLDGELFFGEGSRLTVL.

This clone has only a few counts. The rearrangement joins TRBV2 to TRBJ2-7; 12 bases agree with TRBD1. Per germline, CDR1 SNHLY and CDR2 FYNNEI. CDR3 length equals 13 residues. The trim removed 7 bases at V and 5 bases at J, leaving 3 bases unmatched. Here the CDR3 DNA reads TGTGCCAGCACCGGGACAGGGGGCAACGAGCAGTACTTC. Translation gives CASTGTGGNEQYF.

The CDR3 sequence: CASSASPLGGNQPQHF. Here the CDR3 DNA reads TGTGCCAGCAGTGCGTCCCCTCTAGGAGGCAATCAGCCCCAGCATTTT. V gene TRBV6-1 combines with J gene TRBJ1-5, with D uncertain. Looked up from germline, CDR1 is MNHNS and CDR2 is SASEGT. This CDR3 is 16 amino acids long. The V and J ends lost 4 bases and 2 bases respectively, with 15 bases between them.

V usage is TRBV6-1 and J usage is TRBJ1-1; 7 bases are a match to TRBD1. CDR1 MNHNS and CDR2 SASEGT come from the germline V gene. The trim removed 7 bases at V and 2 bases at J, leaving 7 bases unmatched. This CDR3 is built from 14 residues. The CDR3 loop reads CASTRTGDNTEAFF. The CDR3 region has the DNA TGTGCCAGCACCCGGACAGGAGATAACACTGAAGCTTTCTTT.

Only one count was recorded for this clone. This chain uses TRBV5-4 with TRBJ1-3, with a possible D match to TRBD1 (5 bases). V was cut by 4 bases and J by 0 bases, with 11 bases left in between. The CDR3 sequence is 15 residues long. Germline values: CDR1 SGHNT, CDR2 YYREEE (reference sequence). Here the CDR3 DNA reads TGTGCCAGCAGCCGAAGCGGGACCTCTGGAAACACCATATATTTT. It is translated as CASSRSGTSGNTIYF. Supplemented by reference TRBV5-4 and TRBJ1-3, the full variable domain reads ETGVTQSPTHLIKTRGQQVTLRCSSQSGHNTVSWYQQALGQGPQFIFQYYREEENGRGNFPPRFSGLQFPNYSSELNVNALELDDSALYLCASSRSGTSGNTIYFGEGSWLTVV.

This clone has a handful of counts. CDR3 sequence: CASSVGQGANTGELFF. The CDR3, as DNA: TGTGCCAGCAGTGTTGGGCAGGGGGCGAACACCGGGGAGCTGTTTTTT. This rearrangement joins TRBV25-1 to TRBJ2-2, with 7 bases aligning to TRBD1. Per germline, CDR1 MGHDK and CDR2 SYGVNS. There are 16 residues in the CDR3. Losses at the gene ends were 4 bases for V and 0 bases for J; bases not matched to a gene: 5.